This T cell receptor beta chain was observed in a study of T cell responses to AZD1222 COVID-19 vaccine. Concerning this clone itself: Its specificity is unknown.

Assay used: immunoSEQ multiplex PCR; TCRdb lists only in-frame clones, some missing. The profile covers tens of thousands of clones, with about nine tenths appearing a single time and roughly a tenth taken by the ten largest. Trimming stripped 2 bases from V and 1 base from J, with 5 bases between. CDR3 length: 14 amino acids. Germline V gives CDR1 LNHDA, CDR2 SQIVND (reference sequence). Overall study findings and caveats: Repertoires were collected only later (after the peak T cell response had occurred).

The chain combines TRBV19 with TRBJ2-2; no clear D. This sample comprised peripheral blood, obtained on day 0 of AZD1222 vaccination. The sequence came from an adult in good health. CDR3: CASSINRNTGELFF. CDR3 bases: TGTGCCAGTAGTATAAACAGGAACACCGGGGAGCTGTTTTTT. Full variable domain (missing parts from reference TRBV19 and TRBJ2-2): DGGITQSPKYLFRKEGQNVTLSCEQNLNHDAMYWYRQDPGQGLRLIYYSQIVNDFQKGDIAEGYSVSREKKESFPLTVTSAQKNPTAFYLCASSINRNTGELFFGEGSRLTVL.